The 2 T cell receptor beta chains presented below share a single source sample, sequenced in a study of blood T cell repertoires in COVID-19. Clones were sequenced by immunoSEQ multiplex PCR, and TCRdb holds only the in-frame ones, with some missing. The sample gives under 400,000 clones, about nine tenths of which show up once; 0.95% to 1.1% is in the top ten. The sample was PBMCs or T cells enriched from blood (not recorded which). The receptors stem from a woman in her thirties who had been exposed to COVID-19.

This chain joins TRBV3-1 (or the pseudogene TRBV3-2) and TRBJ1-2, with 8 bases aligning to TRBD1. Germline V gene data show CDR1 as LGHDT and CDR2 as YNNKEL (reference sequence). This CDR3 spans 16 amino acids. The ends lost 0 bases at V and 2 bases at J; junction bases unmatched: 5. The CDR3 sequence is CASSQDRQGANYGYTF. CDR3 DNA: TGTGCCAGCAGCCAAGATCGGCAGGGGGCGAACTATGGCTACACCTTC.

The chain has TRBV3-1 (or the pseudogene TRBV3-2) and TRBJ2-1, with a weak D call TRBD1 (5 bases). The germline gives CDR1 LGHDT, CDR2 YNNKEL (reference sequence). The length of the CDR3 is 16 residues. Between the trimmed V and J ends, which lost 3 bases and 0 bases, there was a span of 12 bases. The CDR3 here is CASSQTVPSSYNEQFF. CDR3 nucleotide sequence: TGTGCCAGCAGCCAGACAGTTCCGAGCTCCTACAATGAGCAGTTCTTC.